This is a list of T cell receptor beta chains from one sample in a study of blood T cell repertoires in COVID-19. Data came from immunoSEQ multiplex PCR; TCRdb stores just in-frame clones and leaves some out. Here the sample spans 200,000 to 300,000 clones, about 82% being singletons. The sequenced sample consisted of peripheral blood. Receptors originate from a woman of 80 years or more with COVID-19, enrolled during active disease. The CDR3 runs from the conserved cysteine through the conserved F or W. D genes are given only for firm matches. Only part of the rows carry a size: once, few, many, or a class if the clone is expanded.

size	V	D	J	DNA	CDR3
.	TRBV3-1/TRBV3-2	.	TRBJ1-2	TGTGCCAGCAGCCAATCTGAGCGAGGCTACACCTTC	CASSQSERGYTF
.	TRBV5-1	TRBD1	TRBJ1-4	TGCGCCAGCAGCTCTGGACAGGATAATAATGAAAAACTGTTTTTT	CASSSGQDNNEKLFF
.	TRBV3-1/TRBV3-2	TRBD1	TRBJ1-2	TGTGCCAGCAGCCAAGACAGGGGGTTATCTGGCTACACCTTC	CASSQDRGLSGYTF
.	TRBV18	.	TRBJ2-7	TGTGCCAGCTCACCGGGGGACACCTCCTACGAGCAGTACTTC	CASSPGDTSYEQYF
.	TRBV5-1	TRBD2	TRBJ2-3	TGCGCCAGCAGCGACGGTGCTACTAGCGGGACAGATACGCAGTATTTT	CASSDGATSGTDTQYF
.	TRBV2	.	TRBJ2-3	TGTGCCAGTGGGCTGATATACACAGATACGCAGTATTTT	CASGLIYTDTQYF
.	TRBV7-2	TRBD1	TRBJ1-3	TGTGCCAGCCGGGGACAGTCCTCTGGAAACACCATATATTTT	CASRGQSSGNTIYF
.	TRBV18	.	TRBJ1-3	TGTGCCAGCTCACCACCGACGGGGGGCTTCGGAAACACCATATATTTT	CASSPPTGGFGNTIYF
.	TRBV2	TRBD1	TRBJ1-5	TGTGCCAGCAGTGAAATGGACAGGGCAAATCAGCCCCAGCATTTT	CASSEMDRANQPQHF
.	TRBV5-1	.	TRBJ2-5	TGCGCCAGCAGCCGGGGGAGCGGCCAAGAGACCCAGTACTTC	CASSRGSGQETQYF
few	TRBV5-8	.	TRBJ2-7	TGTGCCAGCAGCTATAACTACGAGCAGTACTTC	CASSYNYEQYF
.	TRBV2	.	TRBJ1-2	TGTGCCAGCAGGGAGTTGACTGTCCTGGGGGGAGGCTACACCTTC	CASRELTVLGGGYTF
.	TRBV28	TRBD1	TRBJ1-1	TGTGCCAGCAGTCGACAGGGCGACACTGAAGCTTTCTTT	CASSRQGDTEAFF
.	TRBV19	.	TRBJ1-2	TGTGCCAGTAGTATAGCCTGGGGGGTCTATGGCTACACCTTC	CASSIAWGVYGYTF
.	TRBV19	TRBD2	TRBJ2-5	TGTGCCAGTAGTCCTAGGACTCTAGCGGGGGTTAAGGAGACCCAGTACTTC	CASSPRTLAGVKETQYF
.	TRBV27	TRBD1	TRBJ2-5	TGTGCCAGCACCAGCTACAGGGGGGAGACCCAGTACTTC	CASTSYRGETQYF
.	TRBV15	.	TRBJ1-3	TGTGCCACCGCCCGGGGGGCTACTGGAAACACCATATATTTT	CATARGATGNTIYF
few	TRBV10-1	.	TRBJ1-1	TGCGCCAGCAGTGAACTAGGGATCGGCACTGAAGCTTTCTTT	CASSELGIGTEAFF
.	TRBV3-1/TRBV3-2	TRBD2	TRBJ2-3	TGTGCCAGCAGCCAAGCAAGCGGGGGCACAGATACGCAGTATTTT	CASSQASGGTDTQYF
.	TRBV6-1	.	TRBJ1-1	TGTGCCAGCAGTGAATCACAGGGTATGAACACTGAAGCTTTCTTT	CASSESQGMNTEAFF
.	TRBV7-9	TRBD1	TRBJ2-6	TGTGCCAGCAGCCCCGACAGGGCGCCGGGGGCCAACGTCCTGACTTTC	CASSPDRAPGANVLTF
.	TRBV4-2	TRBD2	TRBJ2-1	TGTGCCAGCAGCCTTATGACTAGCCCGAGCTCCTACAATGAGCAGTTCTTC	CASSLMTSPSSYNEQFF
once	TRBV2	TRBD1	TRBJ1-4	TGTGCCAGCAGTCGCGAGACAGGGTGGAGTGAAAAACTGTTTTTT	CASSRETGWSEKLFF
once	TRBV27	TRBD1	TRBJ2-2	TGTGCCAGCAGCCCGCTCGTGGACAGGGTTACCACCGGGGAGCTGTTTTTT	CASSPLVDRVTTGELFF
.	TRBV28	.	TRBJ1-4	TGTGCCAGCAGTAGACAGTTATACTCAACTAATGAAAAACTGTTTTTT	CASSRQLYSTNEKLFF
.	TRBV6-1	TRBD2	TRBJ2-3	TGTGCCAGCAGTGAAGCGCGGGGAGGGGCCGAACTGAACACAGATACGCAGTATTTT	CASSEARGGAELNTDTQYF
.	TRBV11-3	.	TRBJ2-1	TGTGCCAGCAGCTTAGGGTCTCAGTACAATGAGCAGTTCTTC	CASSLGSQYNEQFF
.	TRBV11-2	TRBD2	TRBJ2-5	TGTGCCAGCAGCTTAATGCGGGGGGGCCTGGAGACCCAGTACTTC	CASSLMRGGLETQYF
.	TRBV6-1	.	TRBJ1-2	TGTGCCAGCAGTGAATTGGCCTATGGCTACACCTTC	CASSELAYGYTF
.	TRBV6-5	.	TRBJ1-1	TGTGCCAGCAGCCGAGAGGGAGTCGGAGCTTTCTTT	CASSREGVGAFF
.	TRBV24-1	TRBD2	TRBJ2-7	TGTGCCACCGGAGGGAGGGGAACCTCCTACGAGCAGTACTTC	CATGGRGTSYEQYF
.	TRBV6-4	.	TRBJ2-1	TGTGCCAGCAGTGTCAACCCTAACCTATACAATGAGCAGTTCTTC	CASSVNPNLYNEQFF
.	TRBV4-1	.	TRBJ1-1	TGCGCCAGCAGCCAAGAGAGGACACTGAACACTGAAGCTTTCTTT	CASSQERTLNTEAFF
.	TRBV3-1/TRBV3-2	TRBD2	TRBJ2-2	TGTGCCAGCAGCCATCGAGCGGGGGGGCACGCGAACACCGGGGAGCTGTTTTTT	CASSHRAGGHANTGELFF
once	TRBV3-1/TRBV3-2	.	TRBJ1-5	TGTGCCAGCAGCCAAGACACAGTTAGCAATCAGCCCCAGCATTTT	CASSQDTVSNQPQHF
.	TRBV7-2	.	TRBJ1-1	TGTGCCAGCAGCATCCAGGGGACGAACACTGAAGCTTTCTTT	CASSIQGTNTEAFF
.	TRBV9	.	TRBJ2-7	TGTGCCAGCAGCTTAAGGACAGACTCCTACGAGCAGTACTTC	CASSLRTDSYEQYF
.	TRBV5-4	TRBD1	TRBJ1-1	TGTGCCAGCAGCTTACCCTCGACAGGGGTTGGAACTGAAGCTTTCTTT	CASSLPSTGVGTEAFF
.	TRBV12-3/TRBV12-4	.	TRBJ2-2	TGTGCCAGCAGGCGGACTGGGACCGGGGAGCTGTTTTTT	CASRRTGTGELFF
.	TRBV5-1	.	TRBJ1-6	TGCGCCAGCAGCTTGGAGGACATGTCCTATAATTCACCCCTCCACTTT	CASSLEDMSYNSPLHF
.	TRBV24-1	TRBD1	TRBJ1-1	TGTGCCACCAGTGACCAGGGGGAACCGAACACTGAAGCTTTCTTT	CATSDQGEPNTEAFF
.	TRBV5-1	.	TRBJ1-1	TGCGCCAGCAGTTCGCTTCTACAGGGTCGAGCAGGGAACACTGAAGCTTTCTTT	CASSSLLQGRAGNTEAFF
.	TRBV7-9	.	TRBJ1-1	TGTGCCAGCAGCTTAGGTGCAGGACAAATTATGAACACTGAAGCTTTCTTT	CASSLGAGQIMNTEAFF
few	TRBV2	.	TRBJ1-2	TGTGCCAGCAGTGAAGTAAATGGCTACACCTTC	CASSEVNGYTF
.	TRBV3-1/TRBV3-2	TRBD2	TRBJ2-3	TGTGCCAGCAGCCAAGTAAAGAGACTAGCGGGGGCAAATACGCAGTATTTT	CASSQVKRLAGANTQYF
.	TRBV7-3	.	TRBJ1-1	TGTGCCAGCAGCTTCACAGGGTCCGACACTGAAGCTTTCTTT	CASSFTGSDTEAFF
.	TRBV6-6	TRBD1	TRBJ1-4	TGTGCCAGCAGTCTCGGACAGGTTATAGATAAACTGTTTTTT	CASSLGQVIDKLFF
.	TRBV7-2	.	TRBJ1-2	TGTGCCAGCAGCTTAGGGCAGGGTCCCTATGGCTACACCTTC	CASSLGQGPYGYTF